This T cell receptor beta chain was retrieved from a study of blood T cell repertoires in COVID-19. Study overall: The United States, Italy and Spain supplied acute and convalescent COVID-19 samples. PBMCs, B-cell-depleted T cells, or T cells provided the cDNA or gDNA that made up the material.

The authors' processing: Amplifying reference gene primers gave estimates of nucleated cell counts. Measured with immunoSEQ multiplex PCR; TCRdb has only the in-frame clones, and not every one. V, J and clone size reflect that table, while D and trimming were determined from the DNA. The sample has 200,000 to 250,000 clones, 86% seen once. This CDR3 has 15 residues. Per germline, CDR1 SNHLY and CDR2 FYNNEI. V was cut by 6 bases and J by 3 bases, with 14 bases left in between. A single count supports this clone. The chain has TRBV2 and TRBJ2-2; unclear D gene. The receptor comes from a woman under 40 who had recovered from COVID-19. Input material: peripheral blood. CDR3 amino acids: CASSYSFPDTGELFF. The CDR3 coding sequence is TGTGCCAGCAGCTACAGTTTTCCGGACACCGGGGAGCTGTTTTTT.